This paragraph covers one TCR beta chain sequence. Its antigen is undetermined. V was cut by 4 bases and J by 4 bases, with 11 bases left in between. This CDR3 spans 13 amino acids. Germline values: CDR1 SGHRS, CDR2 YFSETQ. The data are from a study of vaccination and CD4 T cells after COVID-19. Across the study: The study enrolled six male and four female convalescents, two of whom were Hispanic. Investigators took post-vaccine samples a median 72 days after dose two, within a range of 14 to 241. Stimuli were overlapping spike peptide pools of SARS-CoV-2 and three common cold coronaviruses (HCoV-NL63, HCoV-OC43, HCoV-229E).

The treatment denotes: roughly 11-day PBMC culture with coronavirus spike peptide pools or control peptides (ViraFEST assay). The Oncomine TCR Beta short-read assay sequenced DNA from cultured CD4+ T cells. Cultured CD4+ T cells yielded the extracted genomic DNA. Using its own MiXCR run on the PCR reads, TCRdb lists one record per CDR3 protein. The profile shows roughly 15,000 distinct CDR3 sequences, about 44% of them singletons. Sequences were derived from CD4+ T cells from blood, cultured in vitro, sampled before SARS-CoV-2 vaccination. The receptor was derived from a human donor who received a COVID-19 vaccine. The chain couples TRBV5-1 to TRBJ1-1; tentatively, D is TRBD1 (6 bases). Written as DNA, the CDR3 is TGCGCCAGCAGCCCAGGGGTGGGCACTGAAGCTTTCTTT. Translated: CASSPGVGTEAFF. Complete variable domain (other parts from reference TRBV5-1 and TRBJ1-1): KAGVTQTPRYLIKTRGQQVTLSCSPISGHRSVSWYQQTPGQGLQFLFEYFSETQRNKGNFPGRFSGRQFSNSRSEMNVSTLELGDSALYLCASSPGVGTEAFFGQGTRLTVV.